Listed here is a single T cell receptor beta chain. Its antigen has not been determined. Base quality data are lacking; no much larger clone is found one base away. The CDR3 measures 14 amino acids from cysteine to phenylalanine. Of all the DNA, just the CDR3 is kept, 42 bases in frame from base 1. V and J lose 2 bases and 6 bases, and a span of 13 bases separates them. The germline V gene (reference sequence) supplies CDR1 SGHNT and CDR2 YYREEE. The immunoSEQ Assay, a bias-controlled multiplex PCR, was used to amplify TCRbeta CDR3 regions from genomic DNA. The study's own analysis went as follows. Within the assay, amplification of reference gene primers was used to estimate how many nucleated cells each sample contained. Sequence reads were collapsed and filtered to measure the absolute abundance of every unique TCRbeta CDR3 rearrangement. For each sample, productive Simpson clonality was calculated by taking the square root of Simpson's diversity index across productive rearrangements. Entries here come from immuneACCESS through TCRdb and include only in-frame sequences with V and J called. Some clones fail to appear in such tables; in the studies checked, an unresolved V gene covers under half of the shortfall, and the cause of the remainder is unknown. The D gene and trimming were derived from the DNA, and the V and J assignments and clone size from that table. The sample includes some 170,000 clones, with about 85% observed a single time. The leading ten clones occupy 6.2% of the sample.

This sample stems from a study of blood T cell repertoires in COVID-19 (dated by TCRdb to the early 2020s). About the full investigation: The collaborator samples originated in the United States, Italy and Spain and spanned the acute and convalescent phases of COVID-19. The prospective study material was composed of cDNA or gDNA derived from T cells, B-cell-depleted T cells, or PBMCs. Subjects who had been exposed to COVID-19, were actively infected with it, or had recovered from it provided the deeply sampled blood TCRbeta repertoires that made up the dataset. The repertoires were made available in a free public database intended to serve as a resource for research on the immune response to SARS-CoV-2. Samples came from the ongoing ImmuneRACE study (first 160 participants) plus 1,254 subjects from 6 global collaborators. Sample metadata almost always included a de-identified subject ID, COVID-19 status, age in years and sex. Where HLA class I and class II types were available, the types were taken from metadata supplied by the sample provider, not from assay-based typing.

In the prospective study, participants were 18 to 89 years old, resided in about two dozen geographic areas of the United States, and were enrolled through a virtual design. In the prospective study, participants were assigned to cohorts based on the clinical history participants reported in a screening survey and a study questionnaire. For ImmuneRACE Cohort 3, a participant was defined as recovered based on two consecutive negative NP/OP PCR tests, clearance by a healthcare professional, or resolution of symptoms. In the prospective study, mobile phlebotomists collected whole blood, serum and a nasopharyngeal or oropharyngeal swab from each participant. Additional blood draws and questionnaires over an approximately 2-month period could optionally be provided by prospective study participants. Before DNA extraction, blood samples from the prospective study were shipped at room temperature or frozen.

General study outcomes and caveats: Clinical and demographic metadata were provided uncurated, with the amount varying by source and participant.

Sequencing used PBMCs or T cells enriched from blood (not recorded which). The receptor comes from a man aged 35 to 55 who had recovered from COVID-19. This receptor chain uses TRBV5-4 and TRBJ2-3; TRBD1 is perhaps the D gene, given 6 matching bases. The nucleotide sequence is TGTGCCAGCAGCTTCACAGGGCCGGTTGATACGCAGTATTTT. It specifies CASSFTGPVDTQYF.